The clone carrying this T cell receptor (beta chain) was observed a few times. The antigen is not known. The table came from immunoSEQ multiplex PCR; TCRdb's copy has only in-frame clones and leaves some out. The profile covers over 12,000 clones, with about 69% appearing a single time and 7.5% taken by the ten largest. This record comes from a study of immune cell composition in non-small cell lung cancer. Study findings and constraints: Dominant in vivo tumour-associated clones were not shown to share tumour-reactive sequences. In adenocarcinoma, maximal tumour-associated clone frequency tracked TIL tumour reactivity. Tumour-associated clones >0.5% occurred in approximately 31% of adenocarcinomas, less than 80% of squamous.

V was pared by 6 bases and J by 6 bases, with 15 bases between. Germline V gene data show CDR1 as MNHEY and CDR2 as SVGAGI. The CDR3 runs 13 residues. The specimen was lung tumor tissue. The TCR comes from a human donor with non-small cell lung cancer. V is TRBV6-5 and J is TRBJ2-7; maybe TRBD1 (7 bases). CDR3 residues: CASSRSEGAEQYF. DNA for the CDR3: TGTGCCAGCAGCCGCTCGGAGGGGGCCGAGCAGTACTTC.